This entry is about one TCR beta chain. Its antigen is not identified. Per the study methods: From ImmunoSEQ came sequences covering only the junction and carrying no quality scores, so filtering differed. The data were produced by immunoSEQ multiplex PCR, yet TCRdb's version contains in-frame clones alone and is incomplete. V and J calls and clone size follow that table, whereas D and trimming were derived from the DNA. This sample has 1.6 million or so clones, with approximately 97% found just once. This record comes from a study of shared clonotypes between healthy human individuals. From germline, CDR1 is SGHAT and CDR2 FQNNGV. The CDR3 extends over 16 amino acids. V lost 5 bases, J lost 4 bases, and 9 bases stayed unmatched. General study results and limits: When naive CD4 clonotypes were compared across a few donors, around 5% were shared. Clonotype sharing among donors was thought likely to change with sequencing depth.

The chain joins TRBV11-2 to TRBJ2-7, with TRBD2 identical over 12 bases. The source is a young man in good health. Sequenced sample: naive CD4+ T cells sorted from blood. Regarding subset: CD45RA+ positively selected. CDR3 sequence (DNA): TGTGCCAGCAGCACCCGACTAGCGGGAGAAAGGTACGAGCAGTACTTC. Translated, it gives CASSTRLAGERYEQYF. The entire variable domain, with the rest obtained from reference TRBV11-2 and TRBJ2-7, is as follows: EAGVAQSPRYKIIEKRQSVAFWCNPISGHATLYWYQQILGQGPKLLIQFQNNGVVDDSQLPKDRFSAERLKGVDSTLKIQPAKLEDSAVYLCASSTRLAGERYEQYFGPGTRLTVT.